This T cell receptor (beta chain) was identified during a study of Tregs in tolerant kidney transplant recipients (dated by TCRdb to about 2019). Looking at the study overall: Transplants used related donors with nonmyeloablative bone marrow transplantation; mixed chimerism was transient in the human trials. The study used TCRbeta sequencing to identify donor-specific regulatory T cells before combined kidney and bone marrow transplantation, then tracked those cells after transplant. Here is what the overall study found, with its caveats: Biological reproducibility was not directly assessed, although technical replication error appeared to be minimal. Donor-specific Treg expansion exceeded global Treg expansion in tolerant patients, suggesting antigen-driven rather than nonspecific expansion. For some patients the PCR primers changed over time, which made it impossible to compare the samples from those patients at the nucleotide level. Expanding Tregs with activated donor B cells appeared to identify the most biologically relevant and donor-specific TCRbeta repertoire. Because the study included only a small number of patients, the results must be confirmed in larger populations and under other immunosuppression protocols.

Comments on this clone: No cognate antigen has been identified for it. The record has no base qualities; no much larger clone is one base away.

The time point label, read with the paper, signifies: blood sample drawn before combined kidney and bone marrow transplant. Thawed PBMCs were FACS-sorted into unstimulated Tregs (CD4+CD25+CD127-), CD4+ non-Tregs (CD4+CD25-), CD4 cells and CD8 cells. The patients were a handful of recipients of combined kidney and bone marrow transplants from the ITN036ST trial, and samples were available only for these trial subjects. Healthy control blood was separated into PBMCs by Ficoll density gradient and cryopreserved, and patient PBMCs were collected both before and after transplant. The CDR3 runs 16 amino acids, cysteine and phenylalanine included. Only CDR3 DNA remains: 48 bases, in frame from the first base. CDR1 and CDR2 were assigned from the germline V gene as MNHEY and SVGAGI. Trimming takes 4 bases off V and 3 bases off J; junction bases not matched to a gene: 11. For TCRbeta CDR3 sequencing, genomic DNA was extracted from sorted cells using the QIAGEN DNeasy Blood and Tissue Kit. High-throughput TCRbeta CDR3 sequencing, which included PCR amplification with bias correction and internal controls, was done commercially through immunoSEQ. As for the authors' bioinformatics: A unique productive TCRbeta sequence was defined by the CDR3 nucleotide sequence when primers matched, and otherwise by the CDR3 amino acid sequence together with the Vbeta and Jbeta genes. As a correction for sorting error, sequences shared between sorted populations at a frequency ratio of 2:1 or less were discarded, and the remaining shared sequences were assigned to the higher population. A sequence counted as donor-reactive if, in CFSE-low cells, the sequence had a frequency of at least 0.01% and was expanded at least 5-fold compared with unstimulated cells. Jensen-Shannon divergence, calculated on the top 100 TCRbeta sequences ranked by frequency, was used to quantify repertoire divergence. For samples with multiple sequencing runs, sorting error was corrected separately for each run before the runs were pooled. The clones in this table, taken by TCRdb from immuneACCESS, are in-frame only. Not every clone is retained; where verified, under half of the shortfall comes from an unresolved V gene, and the cause of the rest is unknown. From that table come the V and J calls and clone size; the DNA was used to work out D and trimming. Recorded for this sample are about 100,000 clones; around 89% of them occurred a single time. Roughly 0.35% of the sample is taken by the ten largest.

The rearrangement combines TRBV6-5 with TRBJ1-1, with TRBD1 identical over 7 junction bases. The input for sequencing was CD4+ T cells from blood, taken before the transplant. The clonotype originates from a human donor who received a combined kidney and bone marrow transplant. The CDR3 region reads CASSLTGSIGYTEAFF. The DNA sequence is given as TGTGCCAGCAGTTTGACAGGGAGTATTGGTTACACTGAAGCTTTCTTT.